This T cell receptor (beta chain) was sequenced during a study of T cell changes during pregnancy in multiple sclerosis. The CDR3 has 14 residues. V lost 4 bases, J lost 6 bases, and 4 bases stayed unmatched. From germline, CDR1 is MNHEY and CDR2 SMNVEV (reference sequence). TCRdb keeps only in-frame clones here, not all; method: immunoSEQ multiplex PCR. The table shows 30,000 to 45,000 clones, with over 80% occurring only once. This TCR was recovered from a female donor with multiple sclerosis, enrolled in a pregnancy study. The rearrangement uses TRBV27 and TRBJ2-1; 9 nucleotides align to TRBD2. The sample was PBMCs (not recorded whether the cells were cultured). CDR3 protein: CASSSGLASNEQFF. CDR3 bases: TGTGCCAGCAGTTCAGGACTAGCGAGCAATGAGCAGTTCTTC.